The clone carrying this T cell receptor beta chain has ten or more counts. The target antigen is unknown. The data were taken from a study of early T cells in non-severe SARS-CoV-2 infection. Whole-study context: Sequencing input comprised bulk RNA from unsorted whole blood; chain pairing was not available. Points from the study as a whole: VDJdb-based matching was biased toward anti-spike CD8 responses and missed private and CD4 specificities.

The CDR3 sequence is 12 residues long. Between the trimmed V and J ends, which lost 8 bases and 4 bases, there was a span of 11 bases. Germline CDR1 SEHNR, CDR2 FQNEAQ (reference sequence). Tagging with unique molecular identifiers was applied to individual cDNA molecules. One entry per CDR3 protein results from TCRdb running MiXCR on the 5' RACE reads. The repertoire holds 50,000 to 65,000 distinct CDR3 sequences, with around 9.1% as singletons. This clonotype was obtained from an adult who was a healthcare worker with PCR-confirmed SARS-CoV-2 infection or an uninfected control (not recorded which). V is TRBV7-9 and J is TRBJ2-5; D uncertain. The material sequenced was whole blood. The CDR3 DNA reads TGTGCCAGCGCTGGTGTTATAGAGACCCAGTACTTC. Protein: CASAGVIETQYF.